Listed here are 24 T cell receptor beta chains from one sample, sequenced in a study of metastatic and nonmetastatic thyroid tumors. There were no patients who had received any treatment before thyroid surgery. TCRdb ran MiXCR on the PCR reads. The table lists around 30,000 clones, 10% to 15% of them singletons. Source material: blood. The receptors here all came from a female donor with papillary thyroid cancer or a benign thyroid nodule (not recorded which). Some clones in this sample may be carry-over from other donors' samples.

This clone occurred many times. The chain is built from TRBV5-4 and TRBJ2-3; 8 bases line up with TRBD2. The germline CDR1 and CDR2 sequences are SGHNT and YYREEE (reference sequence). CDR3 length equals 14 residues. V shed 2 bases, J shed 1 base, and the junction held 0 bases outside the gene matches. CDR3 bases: TGTGCCAGCAGCTTAGCGGGGGGCACAGATACGCAGTATTTT. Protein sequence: CASSLAGGTDTQYF.

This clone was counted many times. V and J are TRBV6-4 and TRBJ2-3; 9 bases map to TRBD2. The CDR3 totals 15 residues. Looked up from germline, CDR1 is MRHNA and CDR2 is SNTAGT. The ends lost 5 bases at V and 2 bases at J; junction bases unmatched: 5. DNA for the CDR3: TGTGCCAGCAGTCCCCGACTAGCGGACACAGATACGCAGTATTTT. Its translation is CASSPRLADTDTQYF.

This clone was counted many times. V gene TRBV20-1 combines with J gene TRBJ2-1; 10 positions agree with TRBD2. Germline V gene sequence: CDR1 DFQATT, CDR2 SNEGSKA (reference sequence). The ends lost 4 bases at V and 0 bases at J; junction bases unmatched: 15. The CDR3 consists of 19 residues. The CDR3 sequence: CSAIHGTSASVSSYNEQFF. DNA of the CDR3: TGCAGTGCTATTCACGGGACTAGCGCGTCGGTAAGCTCCTACAATGAGCAGTTCTTC.

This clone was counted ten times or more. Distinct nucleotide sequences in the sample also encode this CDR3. The CDR3 sequence: CASSITTAGDGYTF. For the CDR3, the DNA is TGTGCCAGCAGCATCACCACGGCAGGGGACGGCTACACCTTC. The V gene is TRBV6-2 or TRBV6-3, the J gene TRBJ1-2, with D perhaps matching TRBD1 (6 bases). The V end lost 6 bases, the J end lost 8 bases, and 19 bases lay between the germline ends. The length of the CDR3 is 14 residues. The germline gives CDR1 MNHEY, CDR2 SVGEGT.

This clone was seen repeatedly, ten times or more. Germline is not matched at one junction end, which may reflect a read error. The CDR3 spells CASSLPPANLYGQYF. The CDR3 DNA reads as TGTGCCAGCAGCTTACCTCCTGCAAACCTCTACGGGCAGTACTTC. This chain joins TRBV7-2 and TRBJ2-7; D is ambiguous. Looked up from germline, CDR1 is SGHTA and CDR2 is FQGNSA. This CDR3 has 15 amino acids.

CDR3 nucleotides: TGTGCCGGCGGTCGCACGACTAGCACAGATACGCAGTATTTT. Translating gives CAGGRTTSTDTQYF. The chain employs TRBV6-1 and TRBJ2-3; D is undetermined. Germline V gives CDR1 MNHNS, CDR2 SASEGT. The germline V and J ends were trimmed by 11 bases and 0 bases, with 15 bases remaining between them. The CDR3 has 14 residues.

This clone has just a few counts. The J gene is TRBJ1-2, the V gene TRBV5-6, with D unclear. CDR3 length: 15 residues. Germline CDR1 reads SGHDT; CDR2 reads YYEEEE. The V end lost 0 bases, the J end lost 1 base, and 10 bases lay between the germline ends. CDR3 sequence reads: CASSLGTDFNYGYTF. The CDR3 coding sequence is TGTGCCAGCAGCTTGGGGACCGATTTTAACTATGGCTACACCTTC.

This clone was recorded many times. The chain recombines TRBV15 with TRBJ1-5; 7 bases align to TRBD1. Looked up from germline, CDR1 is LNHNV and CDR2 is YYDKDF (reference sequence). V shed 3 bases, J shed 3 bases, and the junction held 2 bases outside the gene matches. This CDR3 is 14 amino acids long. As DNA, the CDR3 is TGTGCCACCAGCAGGACAGGGATCAATCAGCCCCAGCATTTT. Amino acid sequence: CATSRTGINQPQHF.

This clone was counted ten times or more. CDR3 amino acids: CASSPGGRNEQYF. Written as DNA, the CDR3 is TGTGCCAGCTCACCAGGGGGTAGAAACGAGCAGTACTTC. This sequence joins TRBV18 and TRBJ2-7, with D perhaps TRBD1 or TRBD2 (5 bases each). The CDR3 length is 13 residues. V was shortened by 2 bases and J by 5 bases, with 10 bases between the two germline ends. Germline CDR1 KGHSH, CDR2 LQKENI.

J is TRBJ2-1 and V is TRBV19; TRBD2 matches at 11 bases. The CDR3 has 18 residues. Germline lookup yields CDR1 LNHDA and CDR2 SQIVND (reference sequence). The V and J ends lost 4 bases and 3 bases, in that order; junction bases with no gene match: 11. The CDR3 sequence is CASSTSGTSGFVYNEQFF. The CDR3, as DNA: TGTGCCAGTAGTACCTCCGGGACTAGCGGCTTCGTCTACAATGAGCAGTTCTTC.

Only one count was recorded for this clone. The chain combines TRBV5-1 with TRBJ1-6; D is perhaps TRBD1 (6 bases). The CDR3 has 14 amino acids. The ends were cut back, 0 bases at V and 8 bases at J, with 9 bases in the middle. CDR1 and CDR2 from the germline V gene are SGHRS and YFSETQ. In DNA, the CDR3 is TGCGCCAGCAGCTTGGGACAGGATTATTCACCCCTCCACTTT. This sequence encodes CASSLGQDYSPLHF.

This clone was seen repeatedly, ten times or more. CDR3 nucleotides: TGTGCCAGCAGTGGGGGGGTAACCGCTGCCTATGGCTACACCTTC. Translation: CASSGGVTAAYGYTF. This chain joins TRBV6-1 and TRBJ1-2; D is possibly TRBD1 (5 bases). The CDR3 sequence is 15 residues long. Germline CDR1 and CDR2: MNHNS and SASEGT. The V gene lost 4 bases and the J gene lost 4 bases, with 16 bases spanning the gap.

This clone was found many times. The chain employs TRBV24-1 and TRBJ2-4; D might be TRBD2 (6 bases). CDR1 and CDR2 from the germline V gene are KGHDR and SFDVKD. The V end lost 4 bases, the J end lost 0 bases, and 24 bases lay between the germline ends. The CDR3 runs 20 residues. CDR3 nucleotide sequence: TGTGCCACCAGTGACGACGGGGGTCGCGACCCTACCATAGCCAAAAACATTCAGTACTTC. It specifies CATSDDGGRDPTIAKNIQYF.

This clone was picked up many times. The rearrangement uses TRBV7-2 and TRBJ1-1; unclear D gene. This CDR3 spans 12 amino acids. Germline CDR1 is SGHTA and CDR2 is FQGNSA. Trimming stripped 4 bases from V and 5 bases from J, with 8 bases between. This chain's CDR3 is CASSSRRTEAFF. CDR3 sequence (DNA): TGTGCCAGCAGCTCCCGCAGAACTGAAGCTTTCTTT.

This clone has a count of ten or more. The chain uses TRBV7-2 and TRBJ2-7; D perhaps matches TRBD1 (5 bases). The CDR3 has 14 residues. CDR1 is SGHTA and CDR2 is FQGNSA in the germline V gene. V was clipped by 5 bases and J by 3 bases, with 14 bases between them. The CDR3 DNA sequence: TGTGCCAGCAGCGCCCTATGGGGCAGCTACGAGCAGTACTTC. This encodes CASSALWGSYEQYF.

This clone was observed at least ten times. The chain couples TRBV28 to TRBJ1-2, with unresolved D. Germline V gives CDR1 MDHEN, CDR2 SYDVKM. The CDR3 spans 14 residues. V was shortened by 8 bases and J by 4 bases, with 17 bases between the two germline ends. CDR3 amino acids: CASLRPTQPYGYTF. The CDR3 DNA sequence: TGTGCCAGCTTGAGACCCACGCAACCCTATGGCTACACCTTC.

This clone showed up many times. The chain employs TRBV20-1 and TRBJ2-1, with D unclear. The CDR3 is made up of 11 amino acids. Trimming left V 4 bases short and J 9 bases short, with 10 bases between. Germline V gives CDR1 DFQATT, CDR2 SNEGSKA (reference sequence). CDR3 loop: CSAILGREQFF. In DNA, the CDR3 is TGCAGTGCTATCCTAGGACGTGAGCAGTTCTTC.

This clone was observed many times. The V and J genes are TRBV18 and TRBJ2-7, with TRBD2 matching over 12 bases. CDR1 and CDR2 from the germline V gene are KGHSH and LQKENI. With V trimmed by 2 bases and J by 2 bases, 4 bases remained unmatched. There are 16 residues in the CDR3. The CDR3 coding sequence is TGTGCCAGCTCACCAAAGACTAGCGGGAGAGCCTACGAGCAGTACTTC. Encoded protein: CASSPKTSGRAYEQYF.

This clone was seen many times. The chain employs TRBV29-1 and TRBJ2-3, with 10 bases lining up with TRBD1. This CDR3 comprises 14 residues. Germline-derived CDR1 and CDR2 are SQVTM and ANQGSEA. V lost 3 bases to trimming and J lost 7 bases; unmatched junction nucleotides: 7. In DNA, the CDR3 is TGCAGCGTTGATGGGAGACAGGGGGCGAATACGCAGTATTTT. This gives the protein CSVDGRQGANTQYF.

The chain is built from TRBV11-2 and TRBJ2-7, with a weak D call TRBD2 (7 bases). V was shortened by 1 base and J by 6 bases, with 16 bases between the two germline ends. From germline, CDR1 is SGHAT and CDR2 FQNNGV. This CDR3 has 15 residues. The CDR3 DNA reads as TGTGCCAGCAGCTTAGCCGTCGGGGGGCGCAGCGAGCAGTACTTC. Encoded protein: CASSLAVGGRSEQYF.

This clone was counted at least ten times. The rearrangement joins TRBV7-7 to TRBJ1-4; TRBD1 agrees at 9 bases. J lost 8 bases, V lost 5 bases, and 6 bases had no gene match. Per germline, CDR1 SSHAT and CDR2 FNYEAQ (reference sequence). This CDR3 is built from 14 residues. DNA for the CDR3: TGTGCCAGCAGCCCGGGACAGGGTAGCGAAAAACTGTTTTTT. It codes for CASSPGQGSEKLFF.

CDR3 sequence reads: CASSLPLTGFKAFF. The CDR3 region has the DNA TGTGCCAGCAGCTTACCTCTCACAGGGTTTAAAGCTTTCTTT. The chain has TRBV10-3 and TRBJ1-1, with D possibly being TRBD1 (6 bases). This CDR3 is 14 amino acids long. Per the germline V gene, CDR1 is ENHRY and CDR2 is SYGVKD. Trimming removed 10 bases from V and 9 bases from J, with 24 bases in between.

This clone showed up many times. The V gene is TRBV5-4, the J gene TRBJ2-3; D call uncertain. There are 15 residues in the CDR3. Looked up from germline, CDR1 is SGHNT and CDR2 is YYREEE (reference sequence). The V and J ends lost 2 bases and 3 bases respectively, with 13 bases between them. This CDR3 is CASSFPISGTDTQYF. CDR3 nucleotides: TGTGCCAGCAGCTTTCCGATTTCCGGGACAGATACGCAGTATTTT. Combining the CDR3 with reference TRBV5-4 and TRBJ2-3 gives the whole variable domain ETGVTQSPTHLIKTRGQQVTLRCSSQSGHNTVSWYQQALGQGPQFIFQYYREEENGRGNFPPRFSGLQFPNYSSELNVNALELDDSALYLCASSFPISGTDTQYFGPGTRLTVL.

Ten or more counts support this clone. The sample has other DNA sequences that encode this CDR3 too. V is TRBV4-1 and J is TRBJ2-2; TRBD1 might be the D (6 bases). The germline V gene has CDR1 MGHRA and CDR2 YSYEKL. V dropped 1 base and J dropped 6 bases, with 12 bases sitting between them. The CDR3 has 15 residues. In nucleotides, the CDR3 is TGCGCCAGCAGCCAAGCCACAGGGCTGCCCGGGGAGCTGTTTTTT. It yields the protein CASSQATGLPGELFF.